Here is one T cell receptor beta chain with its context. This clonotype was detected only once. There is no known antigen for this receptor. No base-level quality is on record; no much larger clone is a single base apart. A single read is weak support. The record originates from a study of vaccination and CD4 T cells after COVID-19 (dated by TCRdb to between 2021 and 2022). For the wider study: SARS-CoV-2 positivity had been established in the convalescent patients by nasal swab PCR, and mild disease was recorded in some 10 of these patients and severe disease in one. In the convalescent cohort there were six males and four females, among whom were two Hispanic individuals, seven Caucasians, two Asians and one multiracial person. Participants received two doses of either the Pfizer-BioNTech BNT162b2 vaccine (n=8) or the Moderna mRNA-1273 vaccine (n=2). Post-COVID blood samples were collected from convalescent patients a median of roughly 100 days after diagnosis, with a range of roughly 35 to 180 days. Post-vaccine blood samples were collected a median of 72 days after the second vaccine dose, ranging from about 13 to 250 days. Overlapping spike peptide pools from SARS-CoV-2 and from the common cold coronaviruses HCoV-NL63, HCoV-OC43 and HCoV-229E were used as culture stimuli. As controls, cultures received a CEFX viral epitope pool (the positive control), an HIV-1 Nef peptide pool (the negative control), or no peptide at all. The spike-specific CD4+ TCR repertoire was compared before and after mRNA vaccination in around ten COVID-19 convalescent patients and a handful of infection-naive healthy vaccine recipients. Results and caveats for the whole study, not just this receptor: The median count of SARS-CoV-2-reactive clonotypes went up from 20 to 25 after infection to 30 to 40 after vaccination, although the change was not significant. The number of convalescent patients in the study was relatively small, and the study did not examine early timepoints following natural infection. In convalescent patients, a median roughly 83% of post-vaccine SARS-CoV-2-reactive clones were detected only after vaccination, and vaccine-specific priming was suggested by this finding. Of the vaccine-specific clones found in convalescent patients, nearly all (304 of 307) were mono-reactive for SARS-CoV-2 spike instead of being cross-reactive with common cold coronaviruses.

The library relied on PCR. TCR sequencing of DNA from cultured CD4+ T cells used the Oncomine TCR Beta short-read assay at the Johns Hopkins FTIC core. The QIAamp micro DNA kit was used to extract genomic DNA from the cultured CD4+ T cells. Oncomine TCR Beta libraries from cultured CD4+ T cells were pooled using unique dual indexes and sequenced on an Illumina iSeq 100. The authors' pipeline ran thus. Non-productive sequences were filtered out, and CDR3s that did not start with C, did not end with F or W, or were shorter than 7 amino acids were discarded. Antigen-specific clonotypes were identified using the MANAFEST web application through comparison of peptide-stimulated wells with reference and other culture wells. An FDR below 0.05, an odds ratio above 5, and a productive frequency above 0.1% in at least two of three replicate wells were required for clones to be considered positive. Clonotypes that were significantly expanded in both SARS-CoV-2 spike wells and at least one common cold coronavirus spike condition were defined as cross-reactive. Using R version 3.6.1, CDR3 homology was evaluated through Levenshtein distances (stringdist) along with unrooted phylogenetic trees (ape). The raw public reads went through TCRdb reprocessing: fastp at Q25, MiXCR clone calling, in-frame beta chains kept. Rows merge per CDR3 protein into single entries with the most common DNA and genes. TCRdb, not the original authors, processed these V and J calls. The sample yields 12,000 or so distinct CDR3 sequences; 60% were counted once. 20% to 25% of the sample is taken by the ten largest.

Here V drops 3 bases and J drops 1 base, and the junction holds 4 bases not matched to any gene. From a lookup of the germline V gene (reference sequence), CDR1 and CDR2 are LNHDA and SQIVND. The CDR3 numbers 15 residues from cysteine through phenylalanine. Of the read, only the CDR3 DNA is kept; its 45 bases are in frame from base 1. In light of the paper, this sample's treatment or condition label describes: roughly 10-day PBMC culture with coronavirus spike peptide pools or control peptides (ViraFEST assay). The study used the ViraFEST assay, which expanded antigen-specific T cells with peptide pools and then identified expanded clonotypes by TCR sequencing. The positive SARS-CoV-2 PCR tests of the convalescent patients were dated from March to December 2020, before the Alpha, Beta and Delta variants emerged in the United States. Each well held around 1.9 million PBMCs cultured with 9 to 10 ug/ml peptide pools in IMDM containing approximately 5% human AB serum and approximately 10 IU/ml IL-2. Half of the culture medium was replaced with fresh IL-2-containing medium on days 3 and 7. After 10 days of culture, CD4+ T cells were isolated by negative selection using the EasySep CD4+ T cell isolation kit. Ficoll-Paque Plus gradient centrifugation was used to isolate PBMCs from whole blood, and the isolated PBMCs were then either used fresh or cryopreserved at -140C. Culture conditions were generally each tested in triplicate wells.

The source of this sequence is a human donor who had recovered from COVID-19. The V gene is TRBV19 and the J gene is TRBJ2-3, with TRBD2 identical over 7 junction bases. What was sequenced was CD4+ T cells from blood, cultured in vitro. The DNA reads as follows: TGTGCCAGTAGTATCGGCGGGAGCGGCACAGATACGCAGTATTTT. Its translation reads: CASSIGGSGTDTQYF.